Listed below are T cell receptor beta chains from one sample, sequenced in a study of radiation and T cells in renal cell carcinoma. The method was immunoSEQ multiplex PCR; TCRdb's version includes in-frame clones alone and lacks a portion of them. The table includes just over 95,000 clones, 84% detected once. The sequencing used blood, collected from a patient whose treatment included radiotherapy and nephrectomy. All receptors come from a man in his fifties or sixties with renal cell carcinoma. CDR3s include the opening cysteine and the closing phenylalanine or tryptophan. A D gene is named only where the DNA matches it firmly. Only part of the rows carry a size: once, few, many, or a class if the clone is expanded.

J gene,clone size,V gene,D gene,CDR3 protein,CDR3 DNA
TRBJ2-1,once,TRBV19,TRBD2,CASSHPRTRTISYNEQFF,TGTGCCAGTAGTCACCCTCGGACTAGAACAATTTCCTACAATGAGCAGTTCTTC
TRBJ1-1,once,TRBV6-6,.,CASNGAGSPNTEAFF,TGTGCCAGCAACGGAGCAGGGTCGCCCAACACTGAAGCTTTCTTT
TRBJ1-1,.,TRBV19,.,CASSIVGRWKVGTEAFF,TGTGCCAGTAGTATAGTGGGTCGCTGGAAGGTTGGCACTGAAGCTTTCTTT
TRBJ1-1,.,TRBV30,.,CAWRVGGTEAFF,TGTGCCTGGAGAGTGGGGGGCACTGAAGCTTTCTTT
TRBJ2-2,few,TRBV28,.,CASSFSLTGELFF,TGTGCCAGCAGTTTTAGCTTGACCGGGGAGCTGTTTTTT
TRBJ2-7,.,TRBV25-1,.,CASSLTDEQYF,TGTGCCAGTTCCCTTACTGACGAGCAGTACTTC
TRBJ2-2,many,TRBV5-4,TRBD2,CASSSRLAGNTGELFF,TGTGCCAGCAGTTCTCGACTAGCGGGTAACACCGGGGAGCTGTTTTTT
TRBJ1-4,.,TRBV7-2,.,CASRYGGGRGEKLFF,TGTGCCAGCAGATACGGAGGGGGACGGGGTGAAAAACTGTTTTTT
TRBJ2-7,.,TRBV5-1,TRBD1,CASSVGTGPYEQYF,TGCGCCAGCAGCGTGGGGACAGGGCCCTACGAGCAGTACTTC
TRBJ2-3,.,TRBV15,.,CATSRDGADTQYF,TGTGCCACCAGCAGAGATGGGGCAGATACGCAGTATTTT
TRBJ1-1,.,TRBV4-1,.,CASSQGPYTEAFF,TGCGCCAGCAGCCAAGGCCCTTACACTGAAGCTTTCTTT